These 10 T cell receptor beta chains share one sample of origin, sequenced in a study of preoperative IRX-2 immunotherapy in early breast cancer. Treatment here: preoperative locoregional IRX-2 cytokine immunotherapy. Only in-frame clones appear in the TCRdb table, and some are missing; sequencing was by immunoSEQ multiplex PCR. The table lists 55,000 to 70,000 clones, 94% of them singletons. Sample acquisition took place from a patient treated with IRX-2 immunotherapy. The receptors were gathered from a human donor with breast cancer.

The chain couples TRBV27 to TRBJ2-4; D may be TRBD1 (7 bases). The V and J ends lost 6 bases and 9 bases respectively, with 18 bases between them. Germline CDR1 and CDR2: MNHEY and SMNVEV (reference sequence). This CDR3 is built from 14 residues. The CDR3 protein is CASREGAGRRIQYF. In DNA form, the CDR3 reads TGTGCCAGCAGGGAGGGGGCCGGGCGGCGCATTCAGTACTTC.

The gene calls are TRBV27 and TRBJ2-7, with no clear D. Germline V lookup: CDR1 MNHEY, CDR2 SMNVEV (reference sequence). This CDR3 has 15 amino acids. Trimming pared 7 bases from V and 7 bases from J, leaving 23 bases between. CDR3 residues: CASTPLRPAMGEQYF. DNA of the CDR3: TGTGCCAGCACCCCCCTAAGACCGGCGATGGGGGAGCAGTACTTC.

The chain joins TRBV11-1 to TRBJ2-5; 12 bases map to TRBD1. The J segment lost 4 bases and the V segment lost 5 bases, leaving 8 bases of the junction unmatched. Germline V gives CDR1 SGHAT, CDR2 FQDESV (reference sequence). The CDR3 extends over 16 amino acids. The CDR3 DNA reads as TGTGCCAGCAGCCGCGGGGACAGGGGGCGCCTAGAGACCCAGTACTTC. Encoded protein: CASSRGDRGRLETQYF.

The chain uses TRBV6-5 and TRBJ1-6; D remains ambiguous. The ends were cut back, 2 bases at V and 10 bases at J, with 9 bases in the middle. There are 13 residues in the CDR3. Per the germline V gene, CDR1 is MNHEY and CDR2 is SVGAGI. CDR3 bases: TGTGCCAGCAGTTACAATGGTTTCTCACCCCTCCACTTT. This translates into CASSYNGFSPLHF.

The rearrangement joins TRBV6-5 to TRBJ1-6; unclear D gene. Trimming left V 0 bases short and J 6 bases short, with 6 bases between. CDR3 length: 14 amino acids. The germline gives CDR1 MNHEY, CDR2 SVGAGI. This chain's CDR3 is CASSYSPGNSPLHF. Here the CDR3 DNA reads TGTGCCAGCAGTTACTCGCCCGGTAATTCACCCCTCCACTTT.

J is TRBJ2-1 and V is TRBV11-3, with 7 bases aligning to TRBD2. The germline V gene has CDR1 SGHNT and CDR2 YENEEA. The CDR3 spans 16 residues. V lost 1 base, J lost 3 bases, and 6 bases stayed unmatched. CDR3: CASSLGRRGFYNEQFF. The CDR3 coding sequence is TGTGCCAGCAGCTTAGGACGGCGGGGGTTCTACAATGAGCAGTTCTTC.

The chain links TRBV11-3 to TRBJ2-2, with 8 bases lining up with TRBD1. The germline V gene encodes CDR1 SGHNT and CDR2 YENEEA. J gave up 0 bases and V 5 bases, and 2 bases lay outside the gene matches. There are 15 residues in the CDR3. The CDR3 loop is CASSRGQANTGELFF. DNA of the CDR3: TGTGCCAGCAGCAGGGGACAGGCGAACACCGGGGAGCTGTTTTTT.

The gene calls are TRBV27 and TRBJ1-1; 9 bases agree with TRBD1. With 3 bases clipped from V and 4 bases from J, the junction kept 9 bases outside the gene matches. The CDR3 totals 16 residues. Per germline, CDR1 MNHEY and CDR2 SMNVEV (reference sequence). CDR3 sequence reads: CASSFVTGGASTEAFF. CDR3 sequence (DNA): TGTGCCAGCAGTTTCGTAACAGGGGGCGCATCCACTGAAGCTTTCTTT.

The chain recombines TRBV27 with TRBJ1-2, with no clear D. CDR1 is MNHEY and CDR2 is SMNVEV in the germline V gene (reference sequence). This CDR3 has 13 residues. Trimming removed 5 bases from V and 8 bases from J, with 15 bases in between. The CDR3 DNA is TGTGCCAGCAGTCCCCGATCTGTCGCGGGCTACACCTTC. Translating it yields CASSPRSVAGYTF.

The chain links TRBV6-5 to TRBJ2-5; D uncertain. Germline-derived CDR1 and CDR2 are MNHEY and SVGAGI. There are 13 residues in the CDR3. The ends were cut back, 6 bases at V and 2 bases at J, with 10 bases in the middle. This CDR3 is CASRPGPQETQYF. As DNA, the CDR3 is TGTGCCAGCAGACCCGGGCCGCAAGAGACCCAGTACTTC.